The rows below give T cell receptor beta chains drawn from one sample of a study of CD8 T cells in ankylosing spondylitis. TCRdb reprocessed the 5' RACE reads via MiXCR and lists one record per CDR3 protein. The data show roughly 440,000 distinct CDR3 sequences, 17% seen once. Sequencing was done on a sample of blood, either unsorted or a sorted T cell fraction (not recorded which). All receptors derive from a male donor with ankylosing spondylitis. Both conserved end residues are part of each CDR3. Each record gives: J gene, clone size, D gene, V gene, CDR3 DNA, CDR3 protein. D genes are given only for firm matches. The listing skips clone size in some rows; elsewhere it reads once, few, many or a size class.

j_gene: TRBJ2-3
abundance: -
d_gene: -
v_gene: TRBV18
CDR3nt: TGTGCCAGCTCAACCCGCGCAGATACGCAGTATTTT
CDR3aa: CASSTRADTQYF

j_gene: TRBJ2-5
abundance: few
d_gene: TRBD1
v_gene: TRBV9
CDR3nt: TGTGCCAGCAGCCTCACGACAGGGGAAGAGACCCAGTACTTC
CDR3aa: CASSLTTGEETQYF

j_gene: TRBJ2-3
abundance: many
d_gene: -
v_gene: TRBV25-1
CDR3nt: TGTGCCAGCAGTGAGCAGGAATTCACAGATACGCAGTATTTT
CDR3aa: CASSEQEFTDTQYF

j_gene: TRBJ1-1
abundance: -
d_gene: -
v_gene: TRBV28
CDR3nt: TGTGCCAGCAGTGGGACCTACCCTGAAGCTTTCTTT
CDR3aa: CASSGTYPEAFF

j_gene: TRBJ2-2
abundance: few
d_gene: -
v_gene: TRBV7-9
CDR3nt: TGTGCCAGCAACCCTCAGGGGCAGCCCCTAACCGGGGAGCTGTTTTTT
CDR3aa: CASNPQGQPLTGELFF

j_gene: TRBJ1-2
abundance: few
d_gene: TRBD1
v_gene: TRBV10-3
CDR3nt: TGTGCCATCAATCCGGGACAGGGGTTTGGTGGCTACACCTTC
CDR3aa: CAINPGQGFGGYTF

j_gene: TRBJ2-1
abundance: many
d_gene: TRBD1
v_gene: TRBV29-1
CDR3nt: TGCAGCGCCTATAGGGCAGGGGGCGGTGAGCAGTTCTTC
CDR3aa: CSAYRAGGGEQFF

j_gene: TRBJ2-1
abundance: -
d_gene: -
v_gene: TRBV6-1
CDR3nt: TGTGCCACCCGGCAAGGACTGCCCAGGGGCAATGAGCAGTTCTTC
CDR3aa: CATRQGLPRGNEQFF

j_gene: TRBJ1-1
abundance: -
d_gene: -
v_gene: TRBV6-5
CDR3nt: TGTGCCAGCAGTTACACCCAAGGGTTAGAGAGGCGAGCTTTCTTT
CDR3aa: CASSYTQGLERRAFF

j_gene: TRBJ1-1
abundance: -
d_gene: TRBD1
v_gene: TRBV5-6
CDR3nt: TGTGCCAGCAGCTTCGATCAGGGGGGAATTACTGAAGCTTTCTTT
CDR3aa: CASSFDQGGITEAFF

j_gene: TRBJ2-2
abundance: few
d_gene: -
v_gene: TRBV5-5
CDR3nt: TGTGCCAGCAGCTCACAAAGGGGTTGGCTAGCCGACACCGGGGAGCTGTTTTTT
CDR3aa: CASSSQRGWLADTGELFF

j_gene: TRBJ2-2
abundance: few
d_gene: TRBD2
v_gene: TRBV7-9
CDR3nt: TGTGCCAGCAGCAAGTTGGGACTAGCAACGAACACCGGGGAGCTGTTTTTT
CDR3aa: CASSKLGLATNTGELFF

j_gene: TRBJ1-1
abundance: -
d_gene: -
v_gene: TRBV30
CDR3nt: TGTGCCTGGAGTCCCACGAACACTGAAGCTTTCTTT
CDR3aa: CAWSPTNTEAFF

j_gene: TRBJ2-1
abundance: -
d_gene: -
v_gene: TRBV29-1
CDR3nt: TGCAGCGTTCCGGGCCCACTTGGGCTTAGCTCCTACAATGAGCAGTTCTTC
CDR3aa: CSVPGPLGLSSYNEQFF

j_gene: TRBJ2-1
abundance: once
d_gene: -
v_gene: TRBV7-3
CDR3nt: TGTGCCAGCAGCTTATTACCCCCAAGTCGAAGAAGCCTTTACAATGAGCAGTTCTTC
CDR3aa: CASSLLPPSRRSLYNEQFF

j_gene: TRBJ1-5
abundance: -
d_gene: TRBD1
v_gene: TRBV27
CDR3nt: TGTGCCAGCAGCGGCGGGACAGTCAATCAGCCCCAGCATTTT
CDR3aa: CASSGGTVNQPQHF

j_gene: TRBJ2-3
abundance: few
d_gene: TRBD2
v_gene: TRBV24-1
CDR3nt: TGTGCCACCAGTGCCGGGACGGGAGGGACAGATACGCAGTATTTT
CDR3aa: CATSAGTGGTDTQYF

j_gene: TRBJ1-1
abundance: -
d_gene: -
v_gene: TRBV29-1
CDR3nt: TGCAGCGTTATGGGACGGATGAACACTGAAGCTTTCTTT
CDR3aa: CSVMGRMNTEAFF

j_gene: TRBJ1-6
abundance: few
d_gene: TRBD1
v_gene: TRBV7-9
CDR3nt: TGTGCCAGCAGCTACAATCACAGGGGGCAGAGTAATTCACCCCTCCACTTT
CDR3aa: CASSYNHRGQSNSPLHF

j_gene: TRBJ1-1
abundance: many
d_gene: -
v_gene: TRBV4-1
CDR3nt: TGCGCCAGCAGCCAAGATCAGGGAAACACTGAAGCTTTCTTT
CDR3aa: CASSQDQGNTEAFF

j_gene: TRBJ1-5
abundance: many
d_gene: -
v_gene: TRBV20-1
CDR3nt: TGCAGTGCTACCCAGGGACCCACCGCCCGTTTGCTGCCCCAGCATTTT
CDR3aa: CSATQGPTARLLPQHF

j_gene: TRBJ2-7
abundance: -
d_gene: -
v_gene: TRBV29-1
CDR3nt: TGCAGCGTTGAAGATACAGTGGGCTACGAGCAGTACTTC
CDR3aa: CSVEDTVGYEQYF

j_gene: TRBJ2-3
abundance: many
d_gene: -
v_gene: TRBV15
CDR3nt: TGTGCCACCAGCAGATACACAGATACGCAGTATTTT
CDR3aa: CATSRYTDTQYF

j_gene: TRBJ2-3
abundance: -
d_gene: TRBD2
v_gene: TRBV7-2
CDR3nt: TGTGCCAGCAGCTTACTAGCGGGAGGGCCATCAGATACGCAGTATTTT
CDR3aa: CASSLLAGGPSDTQYF

j_gene: TRBJ2-1
abundance: few
d_gene: TRBD2
v_gene: TRBV4-1
CDR3nt: TGCGCCAGCAGCCAAGCCAGTGATAGCGGGGCCTTCGGTGAGCAGTTCTTC
CDR3aa: CASSQASDSGAFGEQFF

j_gene: TRBJ1-4
abundance: few
d_gene: -
v_gene: TRBV3-1
CDR3nt: TGTGCCAGCAGCCCCCGGTTAGCAGGGACTAATGAAAAACTGTTTTTT
CDR3aa: CASSPRLAGTNEKLFF

j_gene: TRBJ1-4
abundance: -
d_gene: TRBD1
v_gene: TRBV5-1
CDR3nt: TGCGCCAGCAGCCCTGCACCGGGACAGGGCAATGAAAAACTGTTTTTT
CDR3aa: CASSPAPGQGNEKLFF

j_gene: TRBJ2-1
abundance: -
d_gene: -
v_gene: TRBV7-8
CDR3nt: TGTGCCAGCAGCTTAGAGGTCGCCTCCTACAATGAGCAGTTCTTC
CDR3aa: CASSLEVASYNEQFF

j_gene: TRBJ2-1
abundance: -
d_gene: -
v_gene: TRBV19
CDR3nt: TGTGCCAGTAGTATTCCTGGGGGACCGGAGCAGTTCTTC
CDR3aa: CASSIPGGPEQFF

j_gene: TRBJ2-7
abundance: few
d_gene: TRBD2
v_gene: TRBV7-2
CDR3nt: TGTGCCAGCAGCCGCTCAAGACTAGCGGCCTCCTACGAGCAGTACTTC
CDR3aa: CASSRSRLAASYEQYF

j_gene: TRBJ2-7
abundance: few
d_gene: TRBD1
v_gene: TRBV7-9
CDR3nt: TGTGCCAGCAGCCCGAGGACAGGGGTCGGCGAGCAGTACTTC
CDR3aa: CASSPRTGVGEQYF

j_gene: TRBJ2-5
abundance: -
d_gene: TRBD1
v_gene: TRBV12-5
CDR3nt: TGTGCTAGTGGTTTGGGGACAGGGGGCGCGGAGGAGACCCAGTACTTC
CDR3aa: CASGLGTGGAEETQYF

j_gene: TRBJ1-1
abundance: -
d_gene: -
v_gene: TRBV19
CDR3nt: TGTGCCAGTAGTATAAGACCGGGCAGCAACACTGAAGCTTTCTTT
CDR3aa: CASSIRPGSNTEAFF

j_gene: TRBJ2-1
abundance: few
d_gene: -
v_gene: TRBV7-2
CDR3nt: TGTGCCAGCAGCTACGGGCGGAACTCCTACAATGAGCAGTTCTTC
CDR3aa: CASSYGRNSYNEQFF